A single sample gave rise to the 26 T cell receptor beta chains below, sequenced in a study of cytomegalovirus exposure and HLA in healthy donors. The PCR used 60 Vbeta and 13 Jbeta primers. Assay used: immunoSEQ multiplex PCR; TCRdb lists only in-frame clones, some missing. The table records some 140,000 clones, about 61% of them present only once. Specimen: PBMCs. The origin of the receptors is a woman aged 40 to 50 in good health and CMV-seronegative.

CDR3 nucleotides: TGTGCCAGCAGCTTCCCCGATGCACTTAGCTCTGGAAACACCATATATTTT. Protein sequence: CASSFPDALSSGNTIYF. The rearrangement links TRBV7-2 to TRBJ1-3, with D hard to call. V lost 3 bases and J 0 bases, leaving 15 bases between the germline ends. CDR3 length equals 17 residues. Per germline, CDR1 SGHTA and CDR2 FQGNSA.

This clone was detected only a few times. CDR3 nucleotide sequence: TGTGCCAGCAGCCCGCAGCGGGGGGCGTATGAGACCCAGTACTTC. It specifies CASSPQRGAYETQYF. V usage is TRBV7-3 and J usage is TRBJ2-5; 9 bases fit TRBD2. CDR3 length: 15 residues. Germline values: CDR1 SGHTA, CDR2 FQGTGA. The J segment lost 5 bases and the V segment lost 5 bases, leaving 9 bases of the junction unmatched.

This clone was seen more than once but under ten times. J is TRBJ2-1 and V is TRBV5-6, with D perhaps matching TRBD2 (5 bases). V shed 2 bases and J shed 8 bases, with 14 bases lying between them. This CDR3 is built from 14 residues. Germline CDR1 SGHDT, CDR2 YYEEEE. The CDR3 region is CASSLVRGMDEQFF. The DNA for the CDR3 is TGTGCCAGCAGCTTAGTTCGGGGAATGGATGAGCAGTTCTTC.

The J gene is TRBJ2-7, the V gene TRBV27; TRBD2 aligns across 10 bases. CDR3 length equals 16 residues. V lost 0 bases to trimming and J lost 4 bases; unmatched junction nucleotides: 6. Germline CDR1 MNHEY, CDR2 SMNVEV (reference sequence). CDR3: CASSLSSGGPTYEQYF. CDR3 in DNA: TGTGCCAGCAGTTTATCTAGCGGGGGGCCTACTTACGAGCAGTACTTC.

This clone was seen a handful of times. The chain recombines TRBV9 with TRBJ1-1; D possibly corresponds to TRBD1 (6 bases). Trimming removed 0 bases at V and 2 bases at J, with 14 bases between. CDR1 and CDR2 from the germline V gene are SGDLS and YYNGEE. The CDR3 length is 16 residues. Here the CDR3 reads CASSVAREQGNTEAFF. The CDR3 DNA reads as TGTGCCAGCAGCGTAGCGAGGGAACAGGGAAACACTGAAGCTTTCTTT.

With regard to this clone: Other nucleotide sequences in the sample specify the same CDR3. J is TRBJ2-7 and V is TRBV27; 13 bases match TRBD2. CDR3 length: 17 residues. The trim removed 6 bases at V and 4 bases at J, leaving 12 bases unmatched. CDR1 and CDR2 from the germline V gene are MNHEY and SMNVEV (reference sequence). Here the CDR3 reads CASSPLGTSGVSYEQYF. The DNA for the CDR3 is TGTGCCAGCAGCCCCCTAGGGACTAGCGGGGTGTCTTACGAGCAGTACTTC.

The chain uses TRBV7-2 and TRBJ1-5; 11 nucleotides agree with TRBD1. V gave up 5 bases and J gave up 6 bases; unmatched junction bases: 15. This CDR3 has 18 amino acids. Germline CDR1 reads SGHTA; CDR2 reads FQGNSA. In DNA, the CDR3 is TGTGCCAGCAGCCCCAAGCCCTGGGACAGGGGGTTTGGTCAGCCCCAGCATTTT. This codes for CASSPKPWDRGFGQPQHF.

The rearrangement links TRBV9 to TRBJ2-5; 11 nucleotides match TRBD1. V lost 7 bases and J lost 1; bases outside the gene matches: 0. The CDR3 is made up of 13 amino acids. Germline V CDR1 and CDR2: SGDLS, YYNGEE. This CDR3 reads CASGQGAQETQYF. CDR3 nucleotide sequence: TGTGCCAGCGGACAGGGGGCCCAAGAGACCCAGTACTTC.

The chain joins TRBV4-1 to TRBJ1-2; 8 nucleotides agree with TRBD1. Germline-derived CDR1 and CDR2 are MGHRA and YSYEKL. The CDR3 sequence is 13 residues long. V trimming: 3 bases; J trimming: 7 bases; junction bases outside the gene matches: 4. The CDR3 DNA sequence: TGCGCCAGCAGCCAGACAGGGGTCCCTGGCTACACCTTC. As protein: CASSQTGVPGYTF.

CDR3: CASSVGTVSNQPQHF. The CDR3 DNA sequence: TGTGCCAGTAGTGTGGGGACAGTTAGCAATCAGCCCCAGCATTTT. J is TRBJ1-5 and V is TRBV19; 7 bases agree with TRBD1. This CDR3 comprises 15 residues. Germline V lookup: CDR1 LNHDA, CDR2 SQIVND (reference sequence). V dropped 5 bases and J dropped 0; count of bases not matched to a gene: 4.

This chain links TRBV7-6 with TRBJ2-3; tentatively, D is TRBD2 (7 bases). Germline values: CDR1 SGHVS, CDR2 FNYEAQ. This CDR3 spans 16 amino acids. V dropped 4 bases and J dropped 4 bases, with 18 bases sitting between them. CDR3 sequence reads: CASSSGLGGGPDTQYF. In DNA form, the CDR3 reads TGTGCCAGCAGCTCCGGGCTAGGGGGGGGCCCAGATACGCAGTATTTT.

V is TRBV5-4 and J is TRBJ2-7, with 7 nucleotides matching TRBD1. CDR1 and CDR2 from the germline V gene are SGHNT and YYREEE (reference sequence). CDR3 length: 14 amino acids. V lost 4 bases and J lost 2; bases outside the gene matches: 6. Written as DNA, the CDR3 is TGTGCCAGCAGCCCCGGACAGGTTCCCTACGAGCAGTACTTC. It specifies CASSPGQVPYEQYF.

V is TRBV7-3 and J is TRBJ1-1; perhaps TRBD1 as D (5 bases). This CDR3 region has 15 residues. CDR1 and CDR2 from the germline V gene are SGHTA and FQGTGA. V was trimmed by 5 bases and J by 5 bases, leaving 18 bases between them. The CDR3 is CASSPRQLGGTEAFF. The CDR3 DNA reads TGTGCCAGCAGCCCCCGACAGTTGGGAGGTACTGAAGCTTTCTTT.

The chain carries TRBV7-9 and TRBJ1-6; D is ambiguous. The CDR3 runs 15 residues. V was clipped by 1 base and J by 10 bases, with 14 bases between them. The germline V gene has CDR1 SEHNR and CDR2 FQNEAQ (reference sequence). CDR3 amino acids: CASSLELSFGSPLHF. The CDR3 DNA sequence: TGTGCCAGCAGCTTAGAGCTTTCATTCGGGTCACCCCTCCACTTT.

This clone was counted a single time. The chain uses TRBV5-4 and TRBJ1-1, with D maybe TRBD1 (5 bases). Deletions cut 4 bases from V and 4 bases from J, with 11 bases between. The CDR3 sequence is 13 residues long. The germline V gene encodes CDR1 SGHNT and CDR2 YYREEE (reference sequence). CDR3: CASSPVGGTEAFF. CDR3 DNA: TGTGCCAGCAGCCCCGTGGGGGGCACTGAAGCTTTCTTT.

For the CDR3, the DNA is TGTGCCAGCAGTTCGAGCGGGGGTACAGATACGCAGTATTTT. It encodes CASSSSGGTDTQYF. The rearrangement joins TRBV6-6 to TRBJ2-3; 8 positions agree with TRBD2. V lost 4 bases to trimming and J lost 3 bases; unmatched junction nucleotides: 3. Germline assignment: CDR1 MNHNY and CDR2 SVGAGI (reference sequence). The CDR3 extends over 14 amino acids.

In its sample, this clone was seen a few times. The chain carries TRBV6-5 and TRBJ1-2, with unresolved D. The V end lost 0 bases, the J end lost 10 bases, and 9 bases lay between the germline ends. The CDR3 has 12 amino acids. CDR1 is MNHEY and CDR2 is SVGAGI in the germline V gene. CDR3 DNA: TGTGCCAGCAGTTACTCGGGCATTGACTACACCTTC. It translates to CASSYSGIDYTF.

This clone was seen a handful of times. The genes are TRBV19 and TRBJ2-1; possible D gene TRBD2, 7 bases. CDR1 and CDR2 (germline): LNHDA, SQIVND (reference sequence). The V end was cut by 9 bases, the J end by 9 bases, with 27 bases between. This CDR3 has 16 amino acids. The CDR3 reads CASAFGGLRGNGEQFF. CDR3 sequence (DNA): TGTGCCAGCGCATTCGGGGGGCTGAGGGGTAACGGTGAGCAGTTCTTC.

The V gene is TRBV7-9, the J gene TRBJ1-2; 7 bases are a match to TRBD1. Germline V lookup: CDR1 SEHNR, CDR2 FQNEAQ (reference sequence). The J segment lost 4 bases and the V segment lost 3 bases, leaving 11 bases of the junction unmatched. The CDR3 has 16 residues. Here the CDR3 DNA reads TGTGCCAGCAGCTTGAGGACAGGTTCATCGGGCTATGGCTACACCTTC. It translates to CASSLRTGSSGYGYTF. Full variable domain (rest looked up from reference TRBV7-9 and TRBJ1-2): DTGVSQNPRHKITKRGQNVTFRCDPISEHNRLYWYRQTLGQGPEFLTYFQNEAQLEKSRLLSDRFSAERPKGSFSTLEIQRTEQGDSAMYLCASSLRTGSSGYGYTFGSGTRLTVV.

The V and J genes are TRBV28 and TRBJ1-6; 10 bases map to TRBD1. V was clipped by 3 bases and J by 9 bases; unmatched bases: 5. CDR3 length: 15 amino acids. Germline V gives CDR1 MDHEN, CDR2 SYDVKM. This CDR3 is CASSFGTGVASPLHF. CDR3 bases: TGTGCCAGCAGTTTCGGGACAGGGGTGGCTTCACCCCTCCACTTT. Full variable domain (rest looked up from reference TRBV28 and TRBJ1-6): DVKVTQSSRYLVKRTGEKVFLECVQDMDHENMFWYRQDPGLGLRLIYFSYDVKMKEKGDIPEGYSVSREKKERFSLILESASTNQTSMYLCASSFGTGVASPLHFGNGTRLTVT.

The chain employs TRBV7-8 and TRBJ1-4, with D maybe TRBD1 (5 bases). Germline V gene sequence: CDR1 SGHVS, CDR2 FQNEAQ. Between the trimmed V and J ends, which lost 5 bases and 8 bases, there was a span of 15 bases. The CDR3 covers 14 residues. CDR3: CASSLTGGPEKLFF. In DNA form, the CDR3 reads TGTGCCAGCAGCCTCACAGGTGGTCCAGAAAAACTGTTTTTT.

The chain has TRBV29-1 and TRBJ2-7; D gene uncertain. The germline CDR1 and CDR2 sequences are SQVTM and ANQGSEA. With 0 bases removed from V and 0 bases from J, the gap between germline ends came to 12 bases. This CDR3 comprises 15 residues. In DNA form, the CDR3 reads TGCAGCGTTGAAGATCGCGACACCTTCTCCTACGAGCAGTACTTC. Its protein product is CSVEDRDTFSYEQYF.

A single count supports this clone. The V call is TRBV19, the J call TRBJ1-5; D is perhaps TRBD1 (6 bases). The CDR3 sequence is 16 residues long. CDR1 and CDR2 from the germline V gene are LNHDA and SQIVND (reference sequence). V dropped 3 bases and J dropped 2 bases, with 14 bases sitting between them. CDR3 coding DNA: TGTGCCAGTAGTATCTCACAGGGAGGGGGCAATCAGCCCCAGCATTTT. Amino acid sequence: CASSISQGGGNQPQHF.

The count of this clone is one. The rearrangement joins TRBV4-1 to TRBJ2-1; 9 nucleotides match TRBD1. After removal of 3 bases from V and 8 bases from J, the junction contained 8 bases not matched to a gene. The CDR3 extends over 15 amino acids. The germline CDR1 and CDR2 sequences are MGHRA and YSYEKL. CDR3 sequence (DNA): TGCGCCAGCAGCCATCGGGACAGGGAGGTGGATGAGCAGTTCTTC. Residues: CASSHRDREVDEQFF.

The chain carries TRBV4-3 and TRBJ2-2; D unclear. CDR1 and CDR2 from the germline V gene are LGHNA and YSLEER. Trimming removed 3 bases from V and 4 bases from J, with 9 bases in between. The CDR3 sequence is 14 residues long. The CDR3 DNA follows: TGCGCCAGCAGCCACTTTGAGAGCACCGGGGAGCTGTTTTTT. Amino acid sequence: CASSHFESTGELFF.

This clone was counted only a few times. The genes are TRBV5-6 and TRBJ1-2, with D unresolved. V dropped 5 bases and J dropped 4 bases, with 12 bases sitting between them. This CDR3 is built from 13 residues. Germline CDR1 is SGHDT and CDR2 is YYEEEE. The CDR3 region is CASSDQRGYGYTF. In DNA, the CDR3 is TGTGCCAGCAGTGACCAACGGGGCTATGGCTACACCTTC.